This T cell receptor beta chain was profiled in a study of beta chain features in type 1 diabetes. The study, taken as a whole, reports: VDJ junctions sequenced from type 1 diabetes patients showed fewer insertions and more deletions. Cells with high TCR expression could be over-represented when cDNA is sequenced. It was among patients, rather than healthy donors, that naive, central memory and Treg TCRB repertoires appeared more similar.

The sequenced template was cDNA made from the entire isolated RNA. Sequencing was performed with immunoSEQ multiplex PCR; in TCRdb, only in-frame clones are kept and a portion is missing. Of 350,000 to 450,000 clones listed, more than 13% are singletons. Staining for CD45RO/CCR7/CD25/CD127/CD95/CD27 allowed sorting of CD4+ naive, central memory, regulatory and stem cell-like memory cells. Germline V lookup: CDR1 SEHNR, CDR2 FQNEAQ (reference sequence). The CDR3 consists of 12 residues. V lost 7 bases to trimming and J lost 7 bases; unmatched junction nucleotides: 5. Comments on this clone: Its target is unknown.

The chain recombines TRBV7-9 with TRBJ1-2, with 8 bases matching TRBD1. This receptor was identified in a woman between 18 and 30 years old in good health. The sequencing sample was made of naive CD4+ T cells from blood. CDR3 amino acids: CASISTGGGYTF. DNA of the CDR3: TGTGCCAGCATCTCAACAGGGGGTGGCTACACCTTC.